This T cell receptor (beta chain) comes out of a study of blood T cell repertoires in COVID-19. In the authors' workflow: Reference gene primers were amplified, and this amplification served to estimate nucleated cell counts. The assay was immunoSEQ multiplex PCR, and TCRdb's table has in-frame clones only and misses some. That table is the source of V, J and clone size, and D and trimming were worked out from the DNA. Of roughly 300,000 clones listed, approximately 84% are singletons. Each participant's cohort was designated according to participant-reported clinical history. Resolution of symptoms, clearance, or two negative PCRs was present in recovered Cohort 3 donors. The CDR3 runs 14 residues. With V trimmed by 7 bases and J by 5 bases, 9 bases remained unmatched. CDR1 WSHSY and CDR2 SAAADI come from the germline V gene.

The rearrangement joins TRBV10-2 to TRBJ2-3; 7 bases align to TRBD1. The material sequenced was PBMCs or T cells enriched from blood (not recorded which). This clonotype originated in a man younger than 40 who had recovered from COVID-19. DNA for the CDR3: TGCGCCAGCATAAGGGGGCTGGGGCAAGATACGCAGTATTTT. Translated: CASIRGLGQDTQYF.